The sequence of this T cell receptor (beta chain) was determined in a study of post-analysis software for immune sequencing data. Study-level background: Multiple sclerosis in the patients followed relapsing-remitting, secondary progressive and progressive-relapsing courses. General study findings and limits: Samples made in the same batch grouped tightly together by F measure. Normalized Chao1 diversity was significantly reduced in patients versus controls. Five TRBV segments, including TRBV5-6, TRBV5-1 and TRBV20-1, were more frequent in patients than controls.

J lost 7 bases, V lost 3 bases, and 4 bases had no gene match. CDR3 length: 15 residues. From germline, CDR1 is LNHNV and CDR2 YYDKDF (reference sequence). As concerns this clonotype: Antigen unknown.

TCR beta cDNA libraries had unique molecular identifiers. T cells, roughly 0.85 to 10 million of them, yielded roughly 550,000 cDNA molecules. TCRdb ran MiXCR on the PCR reads and lists one entry per CDR3 protein. The sample lists roughly 870,000 distinct CDR3 sequences; 53% were seen once. Sequences were obtained from blood. This sequence originates from a girl between 5 and 17 years old with multiple sclerosis. V is TRBV15 and J is TRBJ1-4; 11 bases match TRBD1. The chain's CDR3 is CATSRPDRGLEKLFF. The CDR3 DNA reads TGTGCCACCAGCAGGCCGGACAGGGGGCTTGAAAAACTGTTTTTT.